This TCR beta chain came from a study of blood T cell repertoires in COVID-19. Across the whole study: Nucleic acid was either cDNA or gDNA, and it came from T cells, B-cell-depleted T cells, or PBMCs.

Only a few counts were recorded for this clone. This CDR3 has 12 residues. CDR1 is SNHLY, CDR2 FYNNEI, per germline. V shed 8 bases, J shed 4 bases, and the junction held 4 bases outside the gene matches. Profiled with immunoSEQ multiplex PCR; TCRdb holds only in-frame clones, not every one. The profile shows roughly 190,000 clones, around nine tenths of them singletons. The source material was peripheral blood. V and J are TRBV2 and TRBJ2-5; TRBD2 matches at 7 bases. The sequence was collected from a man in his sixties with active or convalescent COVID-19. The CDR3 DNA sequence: TGTGCCAGCTGTACGGGGGGAGAGACCCAGTACTTC. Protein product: CASCTGGETQYF.